This T cell receptor beta chain appears in the sequencing data of a study of CD8 T cells in ankylosing spondylitis. Turning to this clonotype: Its matching antigen is unknown.

CDR3 length: 19 residues. V trimming: 1 base; J trimming: 0 bases; junction bases outside the gene matches: 7. Overall study findings and caveats: One TCR beta motif, made up of roughly eight highly homologous variants, appeared characteristic of ankylosing spondylitis blood.

TCRdb re-called the 5' RACE reads with MiXCR, one entry per CDR3 protein. The profile shows roughly 220,000 distinct CDR3 sequences, 15% to 20% of them singletons. This chain links TRBV12-3 or TRBV12-4 with TRBJ2-6; TRBD1 matches at 9 bases. Sequencing used blood, either unsorted or a sorted T cell fraction (not recorded which). This sequence originates from a male donor with ankylosing spondylitis. The CDR3: CASSLDRDRANSGANVLTF. The CDR3 region has the DNA TGTGCCAGCAGTTTAGACAGGGACAGGGCGAACTCTGGGGCCAACGTCCTGACTTTC.